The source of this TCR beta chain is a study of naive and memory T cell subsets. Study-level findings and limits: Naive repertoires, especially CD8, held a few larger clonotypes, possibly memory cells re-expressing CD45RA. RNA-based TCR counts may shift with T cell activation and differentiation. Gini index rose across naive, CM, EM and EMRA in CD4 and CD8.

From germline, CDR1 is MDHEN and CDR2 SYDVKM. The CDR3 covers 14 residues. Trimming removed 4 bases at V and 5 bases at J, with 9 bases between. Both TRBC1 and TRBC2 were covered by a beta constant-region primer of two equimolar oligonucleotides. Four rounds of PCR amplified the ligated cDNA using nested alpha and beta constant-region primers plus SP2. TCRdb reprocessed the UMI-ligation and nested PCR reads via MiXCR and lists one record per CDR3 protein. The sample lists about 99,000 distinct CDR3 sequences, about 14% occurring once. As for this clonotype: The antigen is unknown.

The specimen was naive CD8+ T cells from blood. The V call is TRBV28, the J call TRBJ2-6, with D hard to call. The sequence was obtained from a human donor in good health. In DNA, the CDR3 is TGTGCCAGCAGTTATGGCGCCTGGGCCAACGTCCTGACTTTC. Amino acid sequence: CASSYGAWANVLTF.